The present TCR beta chain was sequenced within a study of T-cell reconstitution after alpha-beta-depleted transplantation in children. Study-wide points: T-cell counts and diversity at one year post-transplant came mainly from newly produced T cells.

Preparation of the TCRbeta library involved a method that used unique molecular identifiers. MiXCR, applied by TCRdb to the PCR reads, yields one record per CDR3 protein. The sample has over 100,000 distinct CDR3 sequences, approximately 5.4% seen once. The sample holds many counts of this clonotype. Its antigen is currently unknown. This CDR3 is built from 14 residues. CDR1 and CDR2 (germline): SGHRS, YFSETQ. The V gene end was trimmed by 4 bases and the J gene end by 5 bases; junction bases not matched to a gene: 9. The J gene is TRBJ2-7, the V gene TRBV5-1; 7 bases align to TRBD1. Sequencing was performed on PBMCs, mostly from graft donor cells, taken 60 days after TCRalphabeta/CD19-depleted stem cell transplant. The receptor was isolated from a female patient between 2 and 15 years old who had a stem cell transplant for Fanconi anemia, so the T cells may come from the graft donor. CDR3 amino acids: CASSRDRVYDEQYF. The CDR3 DNA follows: TGCGCCAGCAGCCGAGACAGGGTTTACGACGAGCAGTACTTC.